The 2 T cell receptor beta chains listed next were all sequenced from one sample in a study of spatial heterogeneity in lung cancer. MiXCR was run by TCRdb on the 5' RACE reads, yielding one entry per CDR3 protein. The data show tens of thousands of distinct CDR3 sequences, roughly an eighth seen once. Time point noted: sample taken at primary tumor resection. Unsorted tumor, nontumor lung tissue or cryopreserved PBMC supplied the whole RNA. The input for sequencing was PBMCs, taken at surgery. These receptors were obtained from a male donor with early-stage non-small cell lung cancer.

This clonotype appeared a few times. CDR3 amino acids: CASSLHRNTGELFF. DNA of the CDR3: TGTGCCAGCAGTTTACACAGAAACACCGGGGAGCTGTTTTTT. The V call is TRBV27, the J call TRBJ2-2; D is ambiguous. V gave up 2 bases and J gave up 2 bases, with 6 bases separating them. The germline V gene has CDR1 MNHEY and CDR2 SMNVEV (reference sequence). There are 14 residues in the CDR3.

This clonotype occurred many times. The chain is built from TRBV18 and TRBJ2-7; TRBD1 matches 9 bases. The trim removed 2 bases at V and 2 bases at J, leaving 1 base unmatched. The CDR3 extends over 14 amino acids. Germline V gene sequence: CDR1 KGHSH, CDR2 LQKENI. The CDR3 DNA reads TGTGCCAGCTCACCAGGGACAGGGACCTACGAGCAGTACTTC. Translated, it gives CASSPGTGTYEQYF.